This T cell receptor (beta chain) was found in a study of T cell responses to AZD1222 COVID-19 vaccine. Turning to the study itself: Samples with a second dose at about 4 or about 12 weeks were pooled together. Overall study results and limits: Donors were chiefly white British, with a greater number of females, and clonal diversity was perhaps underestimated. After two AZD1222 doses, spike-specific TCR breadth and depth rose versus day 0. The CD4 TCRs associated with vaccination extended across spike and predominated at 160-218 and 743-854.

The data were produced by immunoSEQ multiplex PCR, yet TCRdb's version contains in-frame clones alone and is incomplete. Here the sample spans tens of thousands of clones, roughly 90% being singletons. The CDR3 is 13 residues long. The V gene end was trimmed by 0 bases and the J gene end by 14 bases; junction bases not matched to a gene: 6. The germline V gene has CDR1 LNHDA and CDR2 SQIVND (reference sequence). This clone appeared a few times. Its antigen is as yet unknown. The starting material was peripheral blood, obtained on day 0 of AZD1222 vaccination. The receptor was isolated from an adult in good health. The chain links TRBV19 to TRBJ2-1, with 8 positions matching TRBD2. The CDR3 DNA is TGTGCCAGTAGTATAGAGCGGGAGGTCATAGAGTTCTTC. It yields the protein CASSIEREVIEFF.